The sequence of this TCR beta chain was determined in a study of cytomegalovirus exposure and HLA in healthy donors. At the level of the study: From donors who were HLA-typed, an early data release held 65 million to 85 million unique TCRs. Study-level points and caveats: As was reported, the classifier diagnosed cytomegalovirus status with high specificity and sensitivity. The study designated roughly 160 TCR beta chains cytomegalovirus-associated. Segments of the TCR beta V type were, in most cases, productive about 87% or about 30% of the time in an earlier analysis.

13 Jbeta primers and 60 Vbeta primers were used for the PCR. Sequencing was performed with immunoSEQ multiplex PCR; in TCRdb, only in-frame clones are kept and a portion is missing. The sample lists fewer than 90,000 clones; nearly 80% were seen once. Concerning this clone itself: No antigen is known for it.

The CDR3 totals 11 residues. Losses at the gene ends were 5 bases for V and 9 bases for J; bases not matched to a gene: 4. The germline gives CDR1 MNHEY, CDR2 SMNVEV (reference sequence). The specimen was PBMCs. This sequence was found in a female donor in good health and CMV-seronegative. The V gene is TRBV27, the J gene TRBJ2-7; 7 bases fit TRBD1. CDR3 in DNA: TGTGCCAGCAGTCCAGGGGGTCGGCAGTACTTC. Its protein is CASSPGGRQYF.